This T cell receptor (beta chain) was found in a study of control samples from healthy donors and cancer patients. Germline CDR1 reads SEHNR; CDR2 reads FQNEAQ (reference sequence). This CDR3 is 15 amino acids long. V lost 4 bases, J lost 4 bases, and 16 bases lay in between. Clones were sequenced by immunoSEQ multiplex PCR, and TCRdb holds only the in-frame ones, with some missing. The table shows approximately 93,000 clones, with roughly nine tenths occurring only once. The source is a woman aged 45-65 years with colorectal cancer. Sequenced sample: PBMCs. V and J are TRBV7-9 and TRBJ1-2; D possibly corresponds to TRBD1 (5 bases). The DNA for the CDR3 is TGTGCCAGCAGCTCCCAAGGGGCGCGAAGCTATGGCTACACCTTC. Amino acids: CASSSQGARSYGYTF.